These T cell receptor beta chains were read from a single sample in a study of cytomegalovirus exposure and HLA in healthy donors. Only in-frame clones appear in the TCRdb table, and some are missing; sequencing was by immunoSEQ multiplex PCR. The sample records tens of thousands of clones, roughly three quarters being singletons. The sequenced sample was PBMCs. The receptors originated from a woman in her twenties or thirties in good health and CMV-seronegative. The CDR3 runs from the conserved cysteine through the conserved F or W. Each record gives: D gene, clone size, V gene, J gene, CDR3 protein, CDR3 DNA. D genes are given only for firm matches. Clone size appears in some rows only: once, few, many, or a class for an expanded clone.

>TRBD2|-|TRBV18|TRBJ2-5
CASSRRLAGSQETQYF
TGTGCCAGCTCGCGTCGACTAGCGGGGTCCCAAGAGACCCAGTACTTC
>-|-|TRBV7-9|TRBJ1-3
CASSLGTVSGNTIYF
TGTGCCAGCAGCTTAGGGACTGTCTCTGGAAACACCATATATTTT
>-|few|TRBV19|TRBJ1-2
CASSPVIDGAYGYTF
TGTGCCAGTAGTCCAGTGATTGATGGGGCCTATGGCTACACCTTC
>-|once|TRBV4-2|TRBJ2-2
CASSQGGDTGELFF
TGTGCCAGCAGCCAAGGGGGGGACACCGGGGAGCTGTTTTTT
>-|-|TRBV5-6|TRBJ1-5
CASSLAGDQPQHF
TGTGCCAGCAGCTTAGCAGGGGACCAGCCCCAGCATTTT
>TRBD2|-|TRBV30|TRBJ2-2
CAWRPRAGGGTGELFF
TGTGCCTGGAGACCGAGAGCGGGAGGGGGCACCGGGGAGCTGTTTTTT
>-|few|TRBV20-1|TRBJ2-3
CSARGTDTQYF
TGCAGTGCGAGGGGCACAGATACGCAGTATTTT
>-|-|TRBV7-2|TRBJ2-1
CASSLVPTGNEQFF
TGTGCCAGCAGCTTAGTGCCAACCGGGAATGAGCAGTTCTTC
>TRBD1|-|TRBV7-9|TRBJ1-2
CASSRGQGARYGYTF
TGTGCCAGCAGCCGCGGACAGGGGGCCCGCTATGGCTACACCTTC
>TRBD2|once|TRBV29-1|TRBJ2-1
CSVLRGLARNEQFF
TGCAGCGTTTTGAGGGGACTAGCTCGGAATGAGCAGTTCTTC
>-|-|TRBV4-1|TRBJ1-2
CAGSQGEAAAYGYTF
TGCGCCGGCAGCCAAGGGGAAGCGGCAGCCTATGGCTACACCTTC
>-|-|TRBV2|TRBJ2-2
CASSGWDTGELFF
TGTGCCTCATCGGGGTGGGACACCGGGGAGCTGTTTTTT
>TRBD1|once|TRBV19|TRBJ1-6
CASSTRQGDNSPLHF
TGTGCCAGTAGCACCCGTCAGGGGGATAATTCACCCCTCCACTTT
>-|-|TRBV11-2|TRBJ2-7
CASSLEVSSYEQYF
TGTGCCAGCAGCTTAGAGGTGAGCTCCTACGAGCAGTACTTC
>-|-|TRBV6-1|TRBJ1-5
CASSQILNSNQPQHF
TGTGCCAGCAGCCAGATCCTTAATAGCAATCAGCCCCAGCATTTT
>-|-|TRBV7-9|TRBJ2-7
CASSSPGSYEQYF
TGTGCCAGCAGCTCCCCGGGGAGCTACGAGCAGTACTTC
>-|few|TRBV7-2|TRBJ2-7
CASSLNRAPEQYF
TGTGCCAGCAGCTTGAACAGGGCCCCCGAGCAGTACTTC
>-|-|TRBV5-6|TRBJ1-2
CASSLRGGPNYGYTF
TGTGCCAGCAGCTTAAGGGGGGGGCCTAACTATGGCTACACCTTC
>-|-|TRBV5-8|TRBJ1-1
CASSLDWGVGNTEAFF
TGTGCCAGCAGCCTCGACTGGGGGGTAGGGAACACTGAAGCTTTCTTT
>-|-|TRBV19|TRBJ1-1
CASSIYRLMNTEAFF
TGTGCCAGTAGCATTTACAGATTGATGAACACTGAAGCTTTCTTT
>-|-|TRBV15|TRBJ2-5
CATSTPDSQETQYF
TGTGCCACCAGCACCCCGGACAGCCAAGAGACCCAGTACTTC
>TRBD1|-|TRBV5-4|TRBJ1-1
CASSTWDRNTEAFF
TGTGCCAGCAGCACCTGGGACAGGAACACTGAAGCTTTCTTT
>TRBD1|-|TRBV5-1|TRBJ1-3
CASSLRTGALSGNTIYF
TGCGCCAGCAGCTTGCGGACAGGGGCCCTATCTGGAAACACCATATATTTT
>TRBD2|-|TRBV19|TRBJ2-1
CASSIYGGDSYNEQFF
TGTGCCAGTAGTATCTACGGGGGGGACTCCTACAATGAGCAGTTCTTC
>-|-|TRBV21-1|TRBJ1-1
CASSKDEVEAFF
TGTGCCAGCAGCAAAGATGAGGTCGAAGCTTTCTTT
>-|-|TRBV19|TRBJ1-1
CASSIGYEATEAFF
TGTGCCAGTAGTATAGGATACGAGGCCACTGAAGCTTTCTTT
>TRBD1|once|TRBV10-1|TRBJ2-7
CASRRAGTGSSYEQYF
TGCGCCAGCAGAAGGGCCGGGACAGGGTCCTCCTACGAGCAGTACTTC
>TRBD1|few|TRBV6-5|TRBJ1-1
CASSAVTGGETEAFF
TGTGCCAGCAGTGCCGTGACAGGGGGCGAGACTGAAGCTTTCTTT
>TRBD1|-|TRBV6-5|TRBJ2-1
CASSYSNQGADEQFF
TGTGCCAGCAGTTACTCGAATCAGGGGGCGGATGAGCAGTTCTTC
>-|-|TRBV4-3|TRBJ2-5
CASSQDPVKTQYF
TGCGCCAGCAGCCAAGACCCAGTGAAGACCCAGTACTTC
>-|-|TRBV19|TRBJ2-1
CASSIRGNEQFF
TGTGCCAGTAGTATCCGGGGAAATGAGCAGTTCTTC
>TRBD1|-|TRBV29-1|TRBJ1-4
CSVGPGQGINEKLFF
TGCAGCGTTGGACCGGGACAGGGAATTAATGAAAAACTGTTTTTT
>-|-|TRBV5-6|TRBJ1-2
CASSFLRGSGYTF
TGTGCCAGCAGCTTCCTTCGAGGTAGTGGCTACACCTTC
>TRBD1|-|TRBV11-2|TRBJ1-1
CASSSAGGITEAFF
TGTGCCAGCAGCTCCGCAGGGGGCATCACTGAAGCTTTCTTT
>TRBD1|-|TRBV2|TRBJ2-7
CASSTPGQGAEQYF
TGTGCCAGCAGTACTCCGGGACAGGGCGCCGAGCAGTACTTC
>TRBD1|few|TRBV6-6|TRBJ1-3
CASTQGDTGNTIYF
TGTGCCAGCACCCAGGGGGATACTGGAAACACCATATATTTT
>-|-|TRBV4-1|TRBJ2-2
CASSPISSAGELFF
TGCGCCAGCAGCCCGATTAGCTCCGCCGGGGAGCTGTTTTTT
>TRBD2|-|TRBV6-1|TRBJ2-7
CASTGHGLASYEQYF
TGTGCCAGCACCGGACACGGACTAGCTTCCTACGAGCAGTACTTC
>TRBD2|-|TRBV7-9|TRBJ2-1
CASTLLAEHNEQFF
TGTGCCAGCACCCTACTAGCGGAGCACAATGAGCAGTTCTTC
>-|-|TRBV9|TRBJ2-2
CASSPGGSNTGELFF
TGTGCCAGCAGCCCCGGAGGATCGAACACCGGGGAGCTGTTTTTT
>-|-|TRBV6-5|TRBJ1-1
CASRPGGGNTEAFF
TGTGCCAGCAGGCCCGGGGGTGGGAACACTGAAGCTTTCTTT
>TRBD1|-|TRBV19|TRBJ2-1
CASSPRTGVYNEQFF
TGTGCCAGTAGTCCCAGGACAGGGGTTTACAATGAGCAGTTCTTC